The present entry profiles one T cell receptor beta chain with its context. Germline V gene data show CDR1 as MGHRA and CDR2 as YSYEKL. The length of the CDR3 is 14 residues. The germline V and J ends were trimmed by 1 base and 7 bases, with 13 bases remaining between them. As processed by the authors: Amplification of reference gene primers provided the estimated nucleated cell counts. Profiled with immunoSEQ multiplex PCR; TCRdb holds only in-frame clones, not every one. The V and J calls and clone size were taken over from that table, and D and trimming were inferred from the DNA. The sample contains roughly 130,000 clones, about 80% of which appear only once. This record belongs to a study of blood T cell repertoires in COVID-19. In the study overall: The origin of the acute and convalescent COVID-19 samples was the United States, Italy and Spain. The analysed material was cDNA or gDNA that came from T cells, B-cell-depleted T cells, or PBMCs.

This TCR was recovered from an elderly woman with acute or convalescent COVID-19. The sequenced sample was peripheral blood. The V and J genes are TRBV4-1 and TRBJ2-5; D perhaps matches TRBD2 (5 bases). CDR3 sequence (DNA): TGCGCCAGCAGCCAAGGACTGGCACTAGGGACCCAGTACTTC. It specifies CASSQGLALGTQYF.